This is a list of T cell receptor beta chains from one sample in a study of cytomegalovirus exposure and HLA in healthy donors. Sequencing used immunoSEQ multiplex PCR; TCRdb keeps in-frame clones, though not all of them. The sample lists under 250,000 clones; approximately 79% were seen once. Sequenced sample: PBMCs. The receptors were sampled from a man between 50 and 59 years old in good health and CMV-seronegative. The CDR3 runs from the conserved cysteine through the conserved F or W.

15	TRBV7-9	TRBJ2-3	CASREIPRDPDTQYF
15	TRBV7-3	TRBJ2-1	CASSSLGGTYNEQFF
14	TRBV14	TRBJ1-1	CASSQALQNTEAFF
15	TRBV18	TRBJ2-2	CASSPIVANTGELFF
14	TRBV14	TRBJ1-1	CASSRYRGMTEAFF
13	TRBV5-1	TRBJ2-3	CASSNRGRDTQYF
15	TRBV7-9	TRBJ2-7	CASSPRQGAIDEQYF
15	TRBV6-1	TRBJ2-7	CAGSQSPRPAYEQYF
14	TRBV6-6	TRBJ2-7	CASHTRGQGYEQYF
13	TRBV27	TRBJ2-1	CASATGFYNEQFF
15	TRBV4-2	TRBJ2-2	CASSQEPGLAGELFF
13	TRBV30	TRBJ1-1	CAWSLDRTGKAFF
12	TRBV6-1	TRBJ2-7	CASSSERGKQYF
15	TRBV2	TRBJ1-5	CASSGGTGRDQPQHF
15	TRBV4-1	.	CASSQGQVMLYEQYF
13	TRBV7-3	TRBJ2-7	CASSPGLALEQYF
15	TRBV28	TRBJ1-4	CASRSQGSTNEKLFF
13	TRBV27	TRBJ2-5	CASSSGQGGTQYF
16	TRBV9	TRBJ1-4	CASSVAVYGGWEKLFF
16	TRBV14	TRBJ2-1	CASSQDPPRGYNEQFF
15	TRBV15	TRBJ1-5	CATSQEDTSGRSQHF
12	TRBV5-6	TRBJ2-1	CASSLGSGEQFF
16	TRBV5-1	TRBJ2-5	CASSLAVSGYQETQYF
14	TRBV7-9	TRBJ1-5	CASSLDNSNQPQHF
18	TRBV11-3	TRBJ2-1	CASSPRPRQGSSYNEQFF
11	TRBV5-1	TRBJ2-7	CASKQAYEQYF
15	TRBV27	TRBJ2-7	CASSLSRGRGYEQYF
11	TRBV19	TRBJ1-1	CARGGVTEAFF
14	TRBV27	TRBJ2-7	CASKLAGVAYEQYF
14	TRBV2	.	CASTLEGTVYEQYF
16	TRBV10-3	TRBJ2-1	CAISDRTSDLYNEQFF
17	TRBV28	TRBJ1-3	CASSLGWKDSRVNTIYF
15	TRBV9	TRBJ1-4	CASSVGRGTNEKLFF
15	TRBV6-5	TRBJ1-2	CASAFGAVGNYGYTF
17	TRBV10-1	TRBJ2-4	CASSGGGSGIGENIQYF
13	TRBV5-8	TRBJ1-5	CASSLERVQPQHF
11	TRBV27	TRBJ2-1	CASSFNNEQFF
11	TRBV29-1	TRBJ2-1	CSVWTGQLQFF
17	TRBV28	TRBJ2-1	CASSPTPTSAPYNEQFF
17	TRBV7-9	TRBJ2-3	CASSSQIPLPGGDTQYF
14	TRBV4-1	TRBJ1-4	CASSPPDRVEKLFF
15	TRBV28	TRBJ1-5	CASRSPGTALKPQHF
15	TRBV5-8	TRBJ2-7	CASSLQVRPAYEQYF
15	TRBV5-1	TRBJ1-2	CASSYTGEVGYGYTF
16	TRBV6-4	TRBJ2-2	CASSAVDRANTGELFF